The table lists the clone carrying this TCR beta chain with many counts. V shed 3 bases and J shed 1 base, with 9 bases lying between them. Germline values: CDR1 LNHNV, CDR2 YYDKDF (reference sequence). This CDR3 spans 14 amino acids. The source of the sample is a study of T-cell reconstitution after alpha-beta-depleted transplantation in children. Molecular barcoding with unique molecular identifiers was used for the TCRbeta library. TCRdb reprocessed the PCR reads with MiXCR, giving one entry per CDR3 protein. The data show approximately 83,000 distinct CDR3 sequences, with roughly 8.3% seen just once and about 7% held by the top ten.

This clonotype originated in a human donor who donated a stem cell graft to a child with congenital amegakaryocytic thrombocytopenia. The specimen comprised PBMCs from the stem cell graft donor, sampled from the stem cell graft. The V and J genes are TRBV15 and TRBJ1-1; no reliable D call. This CDR3 is CATSSRGGNTEAFF. As DNA, the CDR3 is TGTGCCACCAGCAGCCGGGGAGGGAACACTGAAGCTTTCTTT.